Listed below are T cell receptor beta chains from one sample, sequenced in a study of T cell responses to AZD1222 COVID-19 vaccine. The method was immunoSEQ multiplex PCR; TCRdb's version includes in-frame clones alone and lacks a portion of them. The data contain fewer than 200,000 clones, approximately 90% of them seen just once; the ten biggest clones take up 2.6%. This material consisted of peripheral blood, taken on day 0 of AZD1222 vaccination. The source of these receptors is an adult in good health. Each CDR3 is given with its conserved first and last residue. A D gene is named only where the DNA matches it firmly. Size values are once, few and many counts, or a class for expanded clones, and some rows have none.

j_call: TRBJ1-2; d_call: .; v_call: TRBV2; clone_size: .; cdr3_aa: CASSLEYGYTF; cdr3_nt: TGTGCCAGCAGCCTAGAATATGGCTACACCTTC
j_call: TRBJ1-2; d_call: .; v_call: TRBV3-1/TRBV3-2; clone_size: .; cdr3_aa: CASSQVGGDGYTF; cdr3_nt: TGTGCCAGCAGCCAAGTGGGAGGAGATGGCTACACCTTC
j_call: TRBJ2-5; d_call: .; v_call: TRBV11-3; clone_size: .; cdr3_aa: CASSLHSRGGETQYF; cdr3_nt: TGTGCCAGCAGCTTACACAGCCGCGGCGGAGAGACCCAGTACTTC
j_call: TRBJ2-1; d_call: TRBD2; v_call: TRBV5-5; clone_size: .; cdr3_aa: CASRLGLAGGVPSYNEQFF; cdr3_nt: TGTGCCAGCAGATTAGGGCTAGCGGGAGGGGTCCCGTCCTACAATGAGCAGTTCTTC
j_call: TRBJ2-1; d_call: TRBD2; v_call: TRBV20-1; clone_size: .; cdr3_aa: CSASPTSSGMRNEQFF; cdr3_nt: TGCAGTGCTAGTCCTACATCTAGCGGGATGAGGAATGAGCAGTTCTTC
j_call: TRBJ2-5; d_call: .; v_call: TRBV4-1; clone_size: .; cdr3_aa: CASSQGTLQETQYF; cdr3_nt: TGCGCCAGCAGCCAAGGTACACTACAAGAGACCCAGTACTTC
j_call: TRBJ2-7; d_call: TRBD1; v_call: TRBV18; clone_size: .; cdr3_aa: CASSPPGQASYEQYF; cdr3_nt: TGTGCCAGCTCACCACCCGGACAGGCCTCCTACGAGCAGTACTTC
j_call: TRBJ2-1; d_call: .; v_call: TRBV4-2; clone_size: .; cdr3_aa: CASSHDLFIPYNEQFF; cdr3_nt: TGTGCCAGCAGCCACGACCTATTTATTCCCTACAATGAGCAGTTCTTC
j_call: TRBJ1-1; d_call: .; v_call: TRBV6-5; clone_size: .; cdr3_aa: CASSYRMGGNTEAFF; cdr3_nt: TGTGCCAGCAGTTACCGTATGGGAGGGAACACTGAAGCTTTCTTT
j_call: TRBJ1-5; d_call: TRBD1; v_call: TRBV19; clone_size: .; cdr3_aa: CASSINTGTGNQPQHF; cdr3_nt: TGTGCCAGTAGTATCAATACCGGGACAGGGAATCAGCCCCAGCATTTT
j_call: TRBJ1-4; d_call: TRBD1; v_call: TRBV4-1; clone_size: .; cdr3_aa: CASSRDTGANEKLFF; cdr3_nt: TGCGCCAGCAGCCGGGATACAGGGGCGAATGAAAAACTGTTTTTT
j_call: TRBJ2-3; d_call: .; v_call: TRBV7-8; clone_size: .; cdr3_aa: CASSFSFSTDTQYF; cdr3_nt: TGTGCCAGCAGCTTCTCTTTCTCGACAGATACGCAGTATTTT
j_call: TRBJ2-2; d_call: .; v_call: TRBV18; clone_size: once; cdr3_aa: CASSPPGFGPPGELFF; cdr3_nt: TGTGCCAGCTCACCCCCCGGGTTCGGACCACCGGGGGAGCTGTTTTTT
j_call: TRBJ1-1; d_call: TRBD1; v_call: TRBV13; clone_size: .; cdr3_aa: CASSSIRQGNTEAFF; cdr3_nt: TGTGCCAGCAGCTCAATCAGACAGGGCAACACTGAAGCTTTCTTT
j_call: TRBJ1-3; d_call: .; v_call: TRBV5-1; clone_size: .; cdr3_aa: CASSSGLWGPHSGNTIYF; cdr3_nt: TGCGCCAGCAGTTCTGGGCTCTGGGGGCCTCACTCTGGAAACACCATATATTTT
j_call: TRBJ2-1; d_call: .; v_call: TRBV19; clone_size: .; cdr3_aa: CASSIIGGLGNEQFF; cdr3_nt: TGTGCCAGTAGTATTATCGGGGGGCTAGGCAATGAGCAGTTCTTC
j_call: TRBJ1-1; d_call: TRBD1; v_call: TRBV3-1/TRBV3-2; clone_size: once; cdr3_aa: CASSQPQGALPTEAFF; cdr3_nt: TGTGCCAGCAGCCAACCACAGGGGGCCCTTCCCACTGAAGCTTTCTTT
j_call: TRBJ2-2; d_call: .; v_call: TRBV27; clone_size: .; cdr3_aa: CASSPNTGELFF; cdr3_nt: TGTGCCAGCAGCCCGAACACCGGGGAGCTGTTTTTT
j_call: TRBJ2-5; d_call: TRBD1; v_call: TRBV9; clone_size: .; cdr3_aa: CASSVNQGAQETQYF; cdr3_nt: TGTGCCAGCAGCGTAAACCAGGGGGCACAAGAGACCCAGTACTTC
j_call: TRBJ2-2; d_call: .; v_call: TRBV6-1; clone_size: .; cdr3_aa: CASSDQREIWSRGELFF; cdr3_nt: TGTGCCAGCAGTGATCAACGAGAGATCTGGTCAAGAGGGGAGCTGTTTTTT
j_call: TRBJ2-4; d_call: TRBD2; v_call: TRBV4-1; clone_size: .; cdr3_aa: CASSHLTSGSNLAKNIQYF; cdr3_nt: TGCGCCAGCAGCCACCTGACTAGCGGCAGTAACTTAGCCAAAAACATTCAGTACTTC
j_call: TRBJ1-5; d_call: .; v_call: TRBV3-1/TRBV3-2; clone_size: .; cdr3_aa: CASSQDLRRGNQPQHF; cdr3_nt: TGTGCCAGCAGCCAAGATCTAAGAAGGGGCAATCAGCCCCAGCATTTT
j_call: TRBJ2-7; d_call: .; v_call: TRBV7-9; clone_size: .; cdr3_aa: CASSPEVRNEQYF; cdr3_nt: TGTGCCAGCAGCCCAGAGGTCCGGAACGAGCAGTACTTC
j_call: TRBJ1-1; d_call: .; v_call: TRBV7-9; clone_size: .; cdr3_aa: CATLQGSNTEAFF; cdr3_nt: TGTGCCACACTACAGGGTTCGAACACTGAAGCTTTCTTT
j_call: TRBJ2-3; d_call: TRBD2; v_call: TRBV25-1; clone_size: .; cdr3_aa: CASSEYGGTSRGSDTQYF; cdr3_nt: TGTGCCAGCAGTGAATACGGGGGGACTTCACGAGGGAGCGATACGCAGTATTTT
j_call: TRBJ2-2; d_call: .; v_call: TRBV9; clone_size: .; cdr3_aa: CASSSITNTGELFF; cdr3_nt: TGTGCCAGCTCAAGTATCACGAACACCGGGGAGCTGTTTTTT
j_call: TRBJ2-7; d_call: .; v_call: TRBV25-1; clone_size: .; cdr3_aa: CASRPRDGEQYF; cdr3_nt: TGTGCCAGCAGGCCCAGGGACGGCGAGCAGTACTTC
j_call: TRBJ2-1; d_call: .; v_call: TRBV6-5; clone_size: .; cdr3_aa: CASSLLNRIYNEQFF; cdr3_nt: TGTGCCAGCAGCCTATTAAACAGAATTTACAATGAGCAGTTCTTC
j_call: TRBJ1-5; d_call: .; v_call: TRBV5-4; clone_size: .; cdr3_aa: CASSLGGGDSNQPQHF; cdr3_nt: TGTGCCAGCAGCTTGGGAGGGGGGGACTCGAATCAGCCCCAGCATTTT
j_call: TRBJ2-3; d_call: TRBD2; v_call: TRBV4-1; clone_size: .; cdr3_aa: CASSQIGLAVKYF; cdr3_nt: TGCGCCAGCAGCCAAATCGGACTAGCGGTAAAGTATTTT
j_call: TRBJ1-1; d_call: .; v_call: TRBV6-1; clone_size: .; cdr3_aa: CASSEASSSTEAFF; cdr3_nt: TGTGCCAGCAGTGAAGCGAGCTCCAGCACTGAAGCTTTCTTT
j_call: TRBJ2-2; d_call: .; v_call: TRBV19; clone_size: .; cdr3_aa: CASSIFPLAQNTGELFF; cdr3_nt: TGTGCCAGTAGCATCTTCCCGCTAGCGCAGAACACCGGGGAGCTGTTTTTT
j_call: TRBJ2-2; d_call: TRBD1; v_call: TRBV2; clone_size: .; cdr3_aa: CASSRDSHTGELFF; cdr3_nt: TGTGCCAGCAGTAGGGACAGCCACACCGGGGAGCTGTTTTTT
j_call: TRBJ2-3; d_call: .; v_call: TRBV30; clone_size: .; cdr3_aa: CAWSPEAGTDTQYF; cdr3_nt: TGTGCCTGGAGTCCCGAAGCGGGCACAGATACGCAGTATTTT
j_call: TRBJ1-1; d_call: .; v_call: TRBV25-1; clone_size: .; cdr3_aa: CASSGGLYEAFF; cdr3_nt: TGTGCCAGCAGTGGGGGACTGTATGAAGCTTTCTTT
j_call: TRBJ2-7; d_call: .; v_call: TRBV5-4; clone_size: .; cdr3_aa: CASSPSGSYEQYF; cdr3_nt: TGTGCCAGCAGCCCTTCGGGCTCCTACGAGCAGTACTTC
j_call: TRBJ1-2; d_call: .; v_call: TRBV9; clone_size: .; cdr3_aa: CASSEASANYGYTF; cdr3_nt: TGTGCCAGCAGCGAGGCCAGCGCTAACTATGGCTACACCTTC
j_call: TRBJ2-7; d_call: .; v_call: TRBV2; clone_size: .; cdr3_aa: CASTNSDTHYEQYF; cdr3_nt: TGTGCCAGCACTAACAGCGATACGCACTACGAGCAGTACTTC
j_call: TRBJ1-1; d_call: .; v_call: TRBV10-3; clone_size: .; cdr3_aa: CAISEWVEGTEAFF; cdr3_nt: TGTGCCATCAGTGAATGGGTTGAGGGGACTGAAGCTTTCTTT
j_call: TRBJ1-2; d_call: .; v_call: TRBV7-8; clone_size: .; cdr3_aa: CASSLGRGSYGYTF; cdr3_nt: TGTGCCAGCAGCTTAGGTCGGGGTTCCTATGGCTACACCTTC
j_call: TRBJ2-7; d_call: .; v_call: TRBV29-1; clone_size: .; cdr3_aa: CSVGGGRAYEQYF; cdr3_nt: TGCAGCGTTGGGGGGGGCAGAGCCTACGAGCAGTACTTC
j_call: TRBJ2-2; d_call: .; v_call: TRBV4-2; clone_size: .; cdr3_aa: CASSQDAARLNTGELFF; cdr3_nt: TGTGCCAGCAGCCAAGATGCAGCTAGACTAAACACCGGGGAGCTGTTTTTT
j_call: TRBJ1-1; d_call: .; v_call: TRBV6-5; clone_size: .; cdr3_aa: CASKGPENTEAFF; cdr3_nt: TGTGCCAGCAAAGGCCCAGAGAACACTGAAGCTTTCTTT
j_call: TRBJ1-2; d_call: .; v_call: TRBV18; clone_size: .; cdr3_aa: CASSPPTGAGYGYTF; cdr3_nt: TGTGCCAGCTCACCACCGACGGGGGCGGGCTATGGCTACACCTTC
j_call: TRBJ2-3; d_call: .; v_call: TRBV7-9; clone_size: .; cdr3_aa: CASSSKGPDTQYF; cdr3_nt: TGTGCCAGCAGCTCCAAGGGGCCAGATACGCAGTATTTT
j_call: TRBJ1-5; d_call: TRBD1; v_call: TRBV6-5; clone_size: .; cdr3_aa: CASSRDSSRQPQHF; cdr3_nt: TGTGCCAGCAGCCGGGACAGTTCAAGACAGCCCCAGCATTTT
j_call: TRBJ1-1; d_call: .; v_call: TRBV27; clone_size: .; cdr3_aa: CASSSREPGAGAFF; cdr3_nt: TGTGCCAGCAGTTCCAGGGAGCCGGGGGCGGGTGCTTTCTTT
j_call: TRBJ1-3; d_call: .; v_call: TRBV21-1; clone_size: few; cdr3_aa: CASIQRESSGNTIYF; cdr3_nt: TGTGCCAGCATCCAACGGGAGTCCTCTGGAAACACCATATATTTT
j_call: TRBJ2-7; d_call: .; v_call: TRBV2; clone_size: .; cdr3_aa: CASTPRGQTYEQYF; cdr3_nt: TGTGCCAGCACTCCCCGAGGACAGACATACGAGCAGTACTTC